This T cell receptor (beta chain) came from a study of T cell responses to AZD1222 COVID-19 vaccine. Assay: immunoSEQ multiplex PCR; the TCRdb copy retains only in-frame clones and omits some. Among around 160,000 clones listed, under 95% were seen once. Germline assignment: CDR1 LNHDA and CDR2 SQIVND (reference sequence). Trimming cost V 7 bases and J 0 bases, with 16 bases left between them. This CDR3 is 16 amino acids long. The sequencing used peripheral blood, collected on day 0 of MenACWY control vaccination. The source is an adult in good health. This sequence joins TRBV19 and TRBJ1-3; D not resolved. CDR3 bases: TGTGCCAGTAAACCGGGAGATCGTTTCTCTGGAAACACCATATATTTT. Translation gives CASKPGDRFSGNTIYF.